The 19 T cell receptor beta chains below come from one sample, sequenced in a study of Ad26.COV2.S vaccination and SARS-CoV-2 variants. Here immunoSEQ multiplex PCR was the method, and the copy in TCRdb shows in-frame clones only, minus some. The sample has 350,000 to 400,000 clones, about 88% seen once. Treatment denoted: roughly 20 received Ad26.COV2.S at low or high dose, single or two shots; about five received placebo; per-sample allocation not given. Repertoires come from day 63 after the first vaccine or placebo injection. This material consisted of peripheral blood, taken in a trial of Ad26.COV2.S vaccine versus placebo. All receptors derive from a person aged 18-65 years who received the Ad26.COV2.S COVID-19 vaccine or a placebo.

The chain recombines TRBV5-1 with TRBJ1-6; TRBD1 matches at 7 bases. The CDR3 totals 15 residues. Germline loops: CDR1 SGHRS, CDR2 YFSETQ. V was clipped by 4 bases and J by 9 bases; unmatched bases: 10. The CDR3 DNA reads TGCGCCAGCAGCCCCACCGGGACAGCGGGTTCACCCCTCCACTTT. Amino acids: CASSPTGTAGSPLHF. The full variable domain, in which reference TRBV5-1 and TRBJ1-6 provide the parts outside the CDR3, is KAGVTQTPRYLIKTRGQQVTLSCSPISGHRSVSWYQQTPGQGLQFLFEYFSETQRNKGNFPGRFSGRQFSNSRSEMNVSTLELGDSALYLCASSPTGTAGSPLHFGNGTRLTVT.

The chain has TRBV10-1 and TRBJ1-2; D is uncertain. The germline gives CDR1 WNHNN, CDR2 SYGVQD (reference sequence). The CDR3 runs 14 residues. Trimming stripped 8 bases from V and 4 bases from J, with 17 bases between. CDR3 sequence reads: CASPFRRPVYGYTF. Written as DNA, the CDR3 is TGCGCCAGCCCTTTCCGGAGGCCGGTCTATGGCTACACCTTC.

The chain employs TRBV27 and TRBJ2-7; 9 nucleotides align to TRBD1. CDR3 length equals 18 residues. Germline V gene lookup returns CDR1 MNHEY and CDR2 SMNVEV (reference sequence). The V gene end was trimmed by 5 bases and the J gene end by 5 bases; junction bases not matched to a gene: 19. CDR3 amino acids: CASSPEPDRGGLFNEQYF. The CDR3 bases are TGTGCCAGCAGTCCGGAACCGGACAGGGGAGGTCTCTTCAACGAGCAGTACTTC.

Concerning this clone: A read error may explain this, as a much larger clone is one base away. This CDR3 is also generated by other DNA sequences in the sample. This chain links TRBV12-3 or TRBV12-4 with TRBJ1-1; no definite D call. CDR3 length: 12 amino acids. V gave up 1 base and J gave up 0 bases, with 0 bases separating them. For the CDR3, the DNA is TGTGCCAGCAGTTTAGTGAACACTGAAGCTTTCTTT. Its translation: CASSLVNTEAFF.

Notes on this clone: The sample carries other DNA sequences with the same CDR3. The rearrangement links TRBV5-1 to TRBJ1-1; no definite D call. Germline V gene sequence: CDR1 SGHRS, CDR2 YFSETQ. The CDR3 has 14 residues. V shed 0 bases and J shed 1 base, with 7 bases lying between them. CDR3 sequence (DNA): TGCGCCAGCAGCTTGGCCGAGCAGAACACTGAAGCTTTCTTT. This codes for CASSLAEQNTEAFF. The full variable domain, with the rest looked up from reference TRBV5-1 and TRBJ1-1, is KAGVTQTPRYLIKTRGQQVTLSCSPISGHRSVSWYQQTPGQGLQFLFEYFSETQRNKGNFPGRFSGRQFSNSRSEMNVSTLELGDSALYLCASSLAEQNTEAFFGQGTRLTVV.

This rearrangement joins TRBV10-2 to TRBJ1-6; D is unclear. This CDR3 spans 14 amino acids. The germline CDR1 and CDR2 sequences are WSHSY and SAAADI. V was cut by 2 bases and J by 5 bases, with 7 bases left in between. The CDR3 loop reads CASSEDQNNSPLHF. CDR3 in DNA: TGCGCCAGCAGTGAGGACCAAAATAATTCACCCCTCCACTTT.

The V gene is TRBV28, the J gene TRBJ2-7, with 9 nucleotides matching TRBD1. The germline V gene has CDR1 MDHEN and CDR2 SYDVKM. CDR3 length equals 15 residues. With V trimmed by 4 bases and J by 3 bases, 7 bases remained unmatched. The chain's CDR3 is CASSSGGTGHYEQYF. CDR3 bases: TGTGCCAGCAGTTCAGGGGGGACAGGGCACTACGAGCAGTACTTC.

CDR3 residues: CASSMDRGVGEKLFF. CDR3 in DNA: TGTGCCAGTAGTATGGATAGGGGAGTGGGAGAAAAACTGTTTTTT. V and J are TRBV19 and TRBJ1-4; tentative D call: TRBD1 (5 bases). Germline V gene data show CDR1 as LNHDA and CDR2 as SQIVND (reference sequence). The CDR3 has 15 residues. V was clipped by 3 bases and J by 8 bases, with 16 bases between them.

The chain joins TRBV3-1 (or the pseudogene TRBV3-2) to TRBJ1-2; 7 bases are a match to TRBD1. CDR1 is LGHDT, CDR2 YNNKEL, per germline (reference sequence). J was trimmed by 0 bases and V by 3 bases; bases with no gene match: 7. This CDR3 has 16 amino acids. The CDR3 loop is CASSHSTGKANYGYTF. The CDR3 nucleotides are TGTGCCAGCAGCCATTCGACAGGGAAAGCTAACTATGGCTACACCTTC.

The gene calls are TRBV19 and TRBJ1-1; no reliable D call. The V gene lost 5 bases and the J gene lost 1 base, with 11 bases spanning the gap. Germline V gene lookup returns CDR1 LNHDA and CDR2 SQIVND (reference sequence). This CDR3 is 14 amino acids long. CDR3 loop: CASSPPDRNTEAFF. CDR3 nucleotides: TGTGCCAGTAGTCCCCCGGACCGGAACACTGAAGCTTTCTTT. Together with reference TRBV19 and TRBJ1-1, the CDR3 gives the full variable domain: DGGITQSPKYLFRKEGQNVTLSCEQNLNHDAMYWYRQDPGQGLRLIYYSQIVNDFQKGDIAEGYSVSREKKESFPLTVTSAQKNPTAFYLCASSPPDRNTEAFFGQGTRLTVV.

CDR3 residues: CASRADRKNSPLHF. CDR3 DNA: TGTGCCAGCAGAGCCGACAGGAAGAATTCACCCCTCCACTTT. This chain links TRBV27 with TRBJ1-6; D possibly corresponds to TRBD1 (6 bases). The germline V gene has CDR1 MNHEY and CDR2 SMNVEV (reference sequence). CDR3 length equals 14 residues. Trimming pared 6 bases from V and 7 bases from J, leaving 13 bases between.

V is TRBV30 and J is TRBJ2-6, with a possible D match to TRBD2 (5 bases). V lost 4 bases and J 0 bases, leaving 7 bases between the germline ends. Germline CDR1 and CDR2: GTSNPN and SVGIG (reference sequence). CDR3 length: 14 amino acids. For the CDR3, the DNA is TGTGCCTGGAACGACTACTCTGGGGCCAACGTCCTGACTTTC. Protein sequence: CAWNDYSGANVLTF.

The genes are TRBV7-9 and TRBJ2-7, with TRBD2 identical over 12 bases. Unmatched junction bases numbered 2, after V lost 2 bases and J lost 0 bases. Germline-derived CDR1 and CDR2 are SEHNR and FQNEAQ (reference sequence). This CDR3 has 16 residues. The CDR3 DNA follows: TGTGCCAGCAGCTTATCTAGCGGGGGGGACTCCTACGAGCAGTACTTC. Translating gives CASSLSSGGDSYEQYF.

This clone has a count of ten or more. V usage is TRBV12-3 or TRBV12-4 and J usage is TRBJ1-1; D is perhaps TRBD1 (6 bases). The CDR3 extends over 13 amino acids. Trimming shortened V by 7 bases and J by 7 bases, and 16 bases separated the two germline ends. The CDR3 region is CASMLSQGGEAFF. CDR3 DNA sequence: TGTGCCAGCATGCTCTCACAGGGAGGTGAAGCTTTCTTT.

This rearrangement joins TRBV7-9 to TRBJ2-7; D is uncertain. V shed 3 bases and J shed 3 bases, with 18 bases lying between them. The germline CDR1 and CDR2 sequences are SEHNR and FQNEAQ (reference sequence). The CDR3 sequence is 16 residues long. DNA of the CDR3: TGTGCCAGCAGCTTGGGTTCCTTCGAGACAAACTACGAGCAGTACTTC. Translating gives CASSLGSFETNYEQYF.

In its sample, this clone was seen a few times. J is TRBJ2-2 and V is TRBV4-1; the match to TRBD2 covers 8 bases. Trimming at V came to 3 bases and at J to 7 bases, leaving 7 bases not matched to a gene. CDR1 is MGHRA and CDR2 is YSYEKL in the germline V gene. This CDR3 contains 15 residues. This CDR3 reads CASSHGAGGVGELFF. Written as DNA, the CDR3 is TGCGCCAGCAGCCATGGGGCGGGGGGCGTCGGGGAGCTGTTTTTT.

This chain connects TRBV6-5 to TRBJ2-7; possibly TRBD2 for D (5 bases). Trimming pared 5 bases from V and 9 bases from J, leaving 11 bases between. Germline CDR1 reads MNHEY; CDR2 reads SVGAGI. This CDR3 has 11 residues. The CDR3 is CASSKGEGQYF. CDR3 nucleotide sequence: TGTGCCAGCAGTAAGGGCGAGGGGCAGTACTTC.

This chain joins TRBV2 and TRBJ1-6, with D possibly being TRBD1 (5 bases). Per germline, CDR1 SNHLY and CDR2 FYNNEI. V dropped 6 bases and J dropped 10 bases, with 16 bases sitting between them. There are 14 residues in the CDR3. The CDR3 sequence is CASRRDFGSSPLHF. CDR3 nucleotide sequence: TGTGCCAGCAGACGGGACTTCGGTAGCTCACCCCTCCACTTT.

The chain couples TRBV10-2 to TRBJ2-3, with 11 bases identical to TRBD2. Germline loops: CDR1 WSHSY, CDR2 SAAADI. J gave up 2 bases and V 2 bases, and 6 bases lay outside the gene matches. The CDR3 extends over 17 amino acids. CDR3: CASSELAGGYDTDTQYF. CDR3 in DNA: TGCGCCAGCAGTGAGCTAGCGGGGGGATATGACACAGATACGCAGTATTTT.